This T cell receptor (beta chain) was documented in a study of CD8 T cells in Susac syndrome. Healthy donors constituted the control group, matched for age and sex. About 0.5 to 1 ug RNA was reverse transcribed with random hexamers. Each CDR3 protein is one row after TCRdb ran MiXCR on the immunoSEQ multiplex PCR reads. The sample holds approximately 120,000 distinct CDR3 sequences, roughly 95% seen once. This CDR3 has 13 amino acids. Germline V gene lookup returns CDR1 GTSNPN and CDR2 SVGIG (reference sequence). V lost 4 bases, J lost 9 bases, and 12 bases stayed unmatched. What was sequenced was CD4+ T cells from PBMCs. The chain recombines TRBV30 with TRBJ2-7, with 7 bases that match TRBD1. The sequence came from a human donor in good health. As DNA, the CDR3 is TGTGCCTGGACTAGGGACAGCGGAAACATGCAGTACTTC. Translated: CAWTRDSGNMQYF.